This T cell receptor (beta chain) was profiled in a study of cytomegalovirus exposure and HLA in healthy donors. Study-wide results and limits: Confirmation was obtained in vitro that a few CMV-associated chains are specific for CMV antigens. The study found most TCR sequences rare, yet found some public TCRs in many donors.

CDR1 is SGHRS, CDR2 YFSETQ, per germline. J was trimmed by 2 bases and V by 2 bases; bases with no gene match: 5. The CDR3 loop spans 17 amino acids. The validation cohort, a group of some 120 subjects, included the donors and was separate from the roughly 670-subject first cohort. The assay was immunoSEQ multiplex PCR, and TCRdb's table has in-frame clones only and misses some. The sample consists of about 60,000 clones, about 96% of them appearing once. Notes on this clone: The antigen remains undetermined.

This clonotype originated in a man in his late teens or twenties in good health and CMV-seronegative. J is TRBJ2-1 and V is TRBV5-1, with 12 positions matching TRBD2. Sequenced: PBMCs. The CDR3 sequence is CASSLLPSGRAYNEQFF. CDR3 DNA: TGCGCCAGCAGCTTATTGCCTAGCGGGAGGGCCTACAATGAGCAGTTCTTC.